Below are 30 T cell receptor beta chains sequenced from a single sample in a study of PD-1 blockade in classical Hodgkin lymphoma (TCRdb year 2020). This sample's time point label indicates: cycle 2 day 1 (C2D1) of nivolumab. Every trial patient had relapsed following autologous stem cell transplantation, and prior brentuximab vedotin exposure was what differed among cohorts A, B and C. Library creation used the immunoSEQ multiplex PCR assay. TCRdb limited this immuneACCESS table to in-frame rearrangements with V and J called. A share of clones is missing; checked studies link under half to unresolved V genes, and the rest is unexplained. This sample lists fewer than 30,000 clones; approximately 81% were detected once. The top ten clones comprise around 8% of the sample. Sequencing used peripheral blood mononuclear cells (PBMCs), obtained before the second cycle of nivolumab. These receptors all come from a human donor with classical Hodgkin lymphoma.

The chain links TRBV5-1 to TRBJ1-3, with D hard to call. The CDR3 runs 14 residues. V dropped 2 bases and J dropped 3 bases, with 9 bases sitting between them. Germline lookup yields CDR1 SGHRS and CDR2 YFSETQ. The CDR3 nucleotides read TGCGCCAGCAGCTTTTCGGGATTTGGAAACACCATATATTTT. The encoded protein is CASSFSGFGNTIYF. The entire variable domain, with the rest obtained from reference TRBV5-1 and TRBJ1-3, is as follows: KAGVTQTPRYLIKTRGQQVTLSCSPISGHRSVSWYQQTPGQGLQFLFEYFSETQRNKGNFPGRFSGRQFSNSRSEMNVSTLELGDSALYLCASSFSGFGNTIYFGEGSWLTVV.

This CDR3 reads CASSQPDRVTEKLFF. The CDR3 DNA follows: TGCGCCAGCAGCCAACCCGACAGGGTAACTGAAAAACTGTTTTTT. This chain connects TRBV4-1 to TRBJ1-4; TRBD1 agrees at 7 bases. The V and J ends lost 2 bases and 7 bases, in that order; junction bases with no gene match: 7. The V gene's germline CDR1 is MGHRA and CDR2 YSYEKL. This CDR3 is 15 amino acids long.

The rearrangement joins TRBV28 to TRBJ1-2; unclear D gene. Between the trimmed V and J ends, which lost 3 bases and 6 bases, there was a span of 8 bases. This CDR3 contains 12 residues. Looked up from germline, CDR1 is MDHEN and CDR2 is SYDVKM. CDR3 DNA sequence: TGTGCCAGCAGTTTTAGCGGCCATGGCTACACCTTC. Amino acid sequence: CASSFSGHGYTF.

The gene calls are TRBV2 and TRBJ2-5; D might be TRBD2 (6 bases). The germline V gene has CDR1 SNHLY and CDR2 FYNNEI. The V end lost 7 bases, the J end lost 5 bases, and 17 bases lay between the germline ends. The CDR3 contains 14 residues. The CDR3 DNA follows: TGTGCCAGCATGACGCCGGGACTGCCGGAGACCCAGTACTTC. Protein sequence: CASMTPGLPETQYF. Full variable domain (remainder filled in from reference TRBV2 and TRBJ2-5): EPEVTQTPSHQVTQMGQEVILRCVPISNHLYFYWYRQILGQKVEFLVSFYNNEISEKSEIFDDQFSVERPDGSNFTLKIRSTKLEDSAMYFCASMTPGLPETQYFGPGTRLLVL.

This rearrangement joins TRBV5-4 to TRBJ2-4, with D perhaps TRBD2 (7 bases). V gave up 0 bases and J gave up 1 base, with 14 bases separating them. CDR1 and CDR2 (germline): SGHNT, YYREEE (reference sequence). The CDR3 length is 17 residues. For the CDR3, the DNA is TGTGCCAGCAGCTTGGGATGGGGGGGCGCGGCCAAAAACATTCAGTACTTC. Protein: CASSLGWGGAAKNIQYF.

CDR3: CAIRDSGPQETQYF. CDR3 sequence (DNA): TGTGCCATCAGGGATAGCGGACCCCAAGAGACCCAGTACTTC. V gene TRBV10-3 combines with J gene TRBJ2-5; possibly TRBD2 for D (6 bases). CDR1 ENHRY and CDR2 SYGVKD come from the germline V gene. Trimming removed 6 bases at V and 1 base at J, with 12 bases between. This CDR3 comprises 14 residues.

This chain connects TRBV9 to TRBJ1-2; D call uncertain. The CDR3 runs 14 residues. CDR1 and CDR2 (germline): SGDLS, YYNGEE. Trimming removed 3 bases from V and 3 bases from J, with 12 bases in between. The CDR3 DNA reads TGTGCCAGCAGCGGTCAGTGGGTGGACTATGGCTACACCTTC. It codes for CASSGQWVDYGYTF.

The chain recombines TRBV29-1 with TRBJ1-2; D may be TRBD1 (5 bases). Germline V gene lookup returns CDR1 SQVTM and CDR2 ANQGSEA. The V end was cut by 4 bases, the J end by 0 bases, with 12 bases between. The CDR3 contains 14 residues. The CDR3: CSVASGLTNYGYTF. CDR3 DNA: TGCAGCGTTGCCTCAGGGCTAACTAACTATGGCTACACCTTC.

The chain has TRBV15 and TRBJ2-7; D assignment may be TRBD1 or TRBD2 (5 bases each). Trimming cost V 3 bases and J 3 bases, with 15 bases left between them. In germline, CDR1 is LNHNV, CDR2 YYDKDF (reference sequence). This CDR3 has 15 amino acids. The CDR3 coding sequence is TGTGCCACCAGCAGCGAAAGGGACCCCTTCTACGAGCAGTACTTC. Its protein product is CATSSERDPFYEQYF.

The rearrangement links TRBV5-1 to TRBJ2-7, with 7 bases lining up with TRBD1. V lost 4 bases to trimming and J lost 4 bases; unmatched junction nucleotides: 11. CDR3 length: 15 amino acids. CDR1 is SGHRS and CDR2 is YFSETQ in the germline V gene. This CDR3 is CASSARQGGLYEQYF. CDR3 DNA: TGCGCCAGCAGCGCACGACAGGGCGGCTTATACGAGCAGTACTTC.

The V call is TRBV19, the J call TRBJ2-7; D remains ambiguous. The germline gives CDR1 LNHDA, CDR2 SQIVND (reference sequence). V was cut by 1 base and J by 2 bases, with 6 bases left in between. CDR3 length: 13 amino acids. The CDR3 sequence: CASSIASPYEQYF. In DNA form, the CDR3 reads TGTGCCAGTAGTATAGCCAGCCCCTACGAGCAGTACTTC.

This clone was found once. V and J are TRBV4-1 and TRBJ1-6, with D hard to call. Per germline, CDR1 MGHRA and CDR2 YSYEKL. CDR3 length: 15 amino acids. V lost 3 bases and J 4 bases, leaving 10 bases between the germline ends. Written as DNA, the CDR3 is TGCGCCAGCAGCCACGGTTCGGGTTATAATTCACCCCTCCACTTT. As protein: CASSHGSGYNSPLHF.

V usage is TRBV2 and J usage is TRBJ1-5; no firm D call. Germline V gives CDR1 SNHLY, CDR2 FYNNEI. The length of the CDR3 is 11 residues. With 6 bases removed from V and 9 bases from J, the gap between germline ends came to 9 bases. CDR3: CASRRVGPQHF. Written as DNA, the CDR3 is TGTGCCAGCAGGAGGGTAGGGCCCCAGCATTTT. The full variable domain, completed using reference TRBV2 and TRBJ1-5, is EPEVTQTPSHQVTQMGQEVILRCVPISNHLYFYWYRQILGQKVEFLVSFYNNEISEKSEIFDDQFSVERPDGSNFTLKIRSTKLEDSAMYFCASRRVGPQHFGDGTRLSIL.

CDR3: CASSLLWGSGTGELFF. As DNA, the CDR3 is TGTGCCAGCAGTTTACTCTGGGGTTCGGGCACCGGGGAGCTGTTTTTT. The chain uses TRBV28 and TRBJ2-2; no clear D gene. This CDR3 has 16 residues. Trimming pared 2 bases from V and 4 bases from J, leaving 14 bases between. Looked up from germline, CDR1 is MDHEN and CDR2 is SYDVKM.

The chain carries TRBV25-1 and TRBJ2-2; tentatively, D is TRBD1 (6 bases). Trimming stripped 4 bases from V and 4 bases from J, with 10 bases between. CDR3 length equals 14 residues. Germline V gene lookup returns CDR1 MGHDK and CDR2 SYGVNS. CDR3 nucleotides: TGTGCCAGCAGTGGGACAGACGCCACCGGGGAGCTGTTTTTT. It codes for CASSGTDATGELFF.

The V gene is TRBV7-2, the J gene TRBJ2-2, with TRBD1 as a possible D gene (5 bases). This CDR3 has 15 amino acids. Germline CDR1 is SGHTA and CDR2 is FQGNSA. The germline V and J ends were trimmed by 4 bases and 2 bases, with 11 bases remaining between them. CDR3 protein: CASSWGRGNTGELFF. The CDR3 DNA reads TGTGCCAGCAGCTGGGGAAGGGGCAACACCGGGGAGCTGTTTTTT.

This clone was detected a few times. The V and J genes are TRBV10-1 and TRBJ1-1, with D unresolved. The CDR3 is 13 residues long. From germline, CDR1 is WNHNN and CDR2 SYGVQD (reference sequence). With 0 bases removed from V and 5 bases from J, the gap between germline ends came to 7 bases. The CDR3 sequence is CASSESRETEAFF. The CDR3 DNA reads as TGCGCCAGCAGTGAGTCCCGAGAGACTGAAGCTTTCTTT.

CDR3 coding DNA: TGTGCCAGCAGCTTTAGGGACCTTAGGCGACCTTATGGCTACACCTTC. As protein: CASSFRDLRRPYGYTF. The chain recombines TRBV7-9 with TRBJ1-2, with D perhaps TRBD1 (5 bases). Germline CDR1 reads SEHNR; CDR2 reads FQNEAQ (reference sequence). The CDR3 sequence is 16 residues long. Trimming shortened V by 3 bases and J by 5 bases, and 19 bases separated the two germline ends.

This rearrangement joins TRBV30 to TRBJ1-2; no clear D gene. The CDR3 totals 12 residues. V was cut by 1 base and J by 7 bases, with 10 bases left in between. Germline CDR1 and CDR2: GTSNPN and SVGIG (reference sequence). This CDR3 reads CAWSALSGGYTF. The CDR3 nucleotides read TGTGCCTGGAGTGCCCTTTCGGGTGGCTACACCTTC.

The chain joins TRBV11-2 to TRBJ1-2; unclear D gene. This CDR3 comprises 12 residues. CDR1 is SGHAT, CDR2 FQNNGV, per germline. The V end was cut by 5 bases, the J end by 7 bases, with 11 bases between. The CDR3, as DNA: TGTGCCAGCAGCAACACAGTCGGTGGCTACACCTTC. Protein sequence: CASSNTVGGYTF.

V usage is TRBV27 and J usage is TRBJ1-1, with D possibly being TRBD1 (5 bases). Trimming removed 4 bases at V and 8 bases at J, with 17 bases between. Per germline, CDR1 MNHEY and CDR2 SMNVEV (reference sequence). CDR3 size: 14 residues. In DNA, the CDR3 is TGTGCCAGCAGTTATCTAGGGGAAACCGCCGAAGCTTTCTTT. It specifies CASSYLGETAEAFF.

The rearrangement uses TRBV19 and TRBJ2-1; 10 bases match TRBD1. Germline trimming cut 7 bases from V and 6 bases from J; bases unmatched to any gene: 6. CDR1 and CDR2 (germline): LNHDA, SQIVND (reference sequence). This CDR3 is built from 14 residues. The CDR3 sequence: CASNRDRGLNEQFF. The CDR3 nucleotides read TGTGCCAGTAACCGGGACAGGGGTCTCAATGAGCAGTTCTTC.

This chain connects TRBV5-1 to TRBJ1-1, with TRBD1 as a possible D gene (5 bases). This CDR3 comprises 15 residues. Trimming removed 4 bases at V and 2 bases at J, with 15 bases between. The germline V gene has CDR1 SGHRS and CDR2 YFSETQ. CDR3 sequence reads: CASSPLQATNTEAFF. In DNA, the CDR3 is TGCGCCAGCAGCCCACTACAGGCGACCAACACTGAAGCTTTCTTT.

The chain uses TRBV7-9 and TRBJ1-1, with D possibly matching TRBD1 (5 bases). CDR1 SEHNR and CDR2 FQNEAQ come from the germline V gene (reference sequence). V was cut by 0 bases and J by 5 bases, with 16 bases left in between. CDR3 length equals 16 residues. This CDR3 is CASSLAGLGRGTEAFF. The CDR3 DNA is TGTGCCAGCAGCTTAGCGGGGTTGGGGAGGGGTACTGAAGCTTTCTTT.

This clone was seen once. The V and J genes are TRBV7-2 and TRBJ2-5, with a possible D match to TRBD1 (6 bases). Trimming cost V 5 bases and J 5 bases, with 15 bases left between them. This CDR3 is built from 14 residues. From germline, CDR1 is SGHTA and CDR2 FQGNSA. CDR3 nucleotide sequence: TGTGCCAGCAGCCAGGGGCCGGGCGCCGAGACCCAGTACTTC. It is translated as CASSQGPGAETQYF. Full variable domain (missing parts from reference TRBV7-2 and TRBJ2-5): GAGVSQSPSNKVTEKGKDVELRCDPISGHTALYWYRQSLGQGLEFLIYFQGNSAPDKSGLPSDRFSAERTGGSVSTLTIQRTQQEDSAVYLCASSQGPGAETQYFGPGTRLLVL.

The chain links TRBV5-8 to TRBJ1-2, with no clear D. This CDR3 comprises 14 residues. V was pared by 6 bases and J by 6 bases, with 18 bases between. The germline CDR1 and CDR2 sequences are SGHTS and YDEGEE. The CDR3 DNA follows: TGTGCCAGCACCCTATCAACCCCGGTAAATGGCTACACCTTC. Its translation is CASTLSTPVNGYTF.

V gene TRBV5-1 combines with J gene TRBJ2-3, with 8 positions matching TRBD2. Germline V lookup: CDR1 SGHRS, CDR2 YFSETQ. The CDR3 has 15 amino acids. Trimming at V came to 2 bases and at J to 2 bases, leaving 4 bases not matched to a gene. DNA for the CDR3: TGCGCCAGCAGCTTCCGCGGGGGGCCCACAGATACGCAGTATTTT. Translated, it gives CASSFRGGPTDTQYF.

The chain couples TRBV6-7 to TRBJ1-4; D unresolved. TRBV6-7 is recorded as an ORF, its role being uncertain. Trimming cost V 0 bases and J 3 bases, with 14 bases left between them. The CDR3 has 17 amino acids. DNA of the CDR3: TGTGCCAGCAGTTACTCTATTTTGGGTGTCCCTAATGAAAAACTGTTTTTT. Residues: CASSYSILGVPNEKLFF.

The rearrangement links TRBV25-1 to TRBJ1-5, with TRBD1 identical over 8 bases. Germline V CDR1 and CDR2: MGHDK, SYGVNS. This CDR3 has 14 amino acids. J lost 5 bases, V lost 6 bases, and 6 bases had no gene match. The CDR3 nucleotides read TGTGCCAGCAGAGGCGGACAGGGACATCAGCCCCAGCATTTT. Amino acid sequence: CASRGGQGHQPQHF.

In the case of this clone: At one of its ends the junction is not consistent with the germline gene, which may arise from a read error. For the CDR3, the DNA is TGTGCCAGCAGTTTAGGGACAGCGAGCACAGATACGCAGTATTTT. It codes for CASSLGTASTDTQYF. The chain uses TRBV11-3 and TRBJ2-3; 7 bases agree with TRBD1. The germline V gene encodes CDR1 SGHNT and CDR2 YENEEA. The CDR3 length is 15 residues.